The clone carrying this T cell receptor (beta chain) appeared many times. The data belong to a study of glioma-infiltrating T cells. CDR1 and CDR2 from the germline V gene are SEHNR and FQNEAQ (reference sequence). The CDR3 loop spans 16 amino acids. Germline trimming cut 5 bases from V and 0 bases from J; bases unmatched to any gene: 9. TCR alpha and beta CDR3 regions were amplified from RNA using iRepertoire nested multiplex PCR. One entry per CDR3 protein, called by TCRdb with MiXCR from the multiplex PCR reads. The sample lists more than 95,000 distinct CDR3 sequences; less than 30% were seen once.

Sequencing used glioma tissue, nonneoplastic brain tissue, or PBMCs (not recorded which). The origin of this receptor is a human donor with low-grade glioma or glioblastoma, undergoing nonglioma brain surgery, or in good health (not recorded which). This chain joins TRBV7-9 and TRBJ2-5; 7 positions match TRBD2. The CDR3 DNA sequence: TGTGCCAGCAGCCTCCGGACTAGTCCACACCAAGAGACCCAGTACTTC. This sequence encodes CASSLRTSPHQETQYF.